This T cell receptor (beta chain) derives from a study of identical twins. This clonotype was detected a few times. The CDR3 consists of 14 residues. Germline V gene data show CDR1 as DFQATT and CDR2 as SNEGSKA (reference sequence). V trimming: 3 bases; J trimming: 9 bases; junction bases outside the gene matches: 7. Carrying unique molecular identifiers, the cDNA also gained a universal primer site through template switching. TCRdb re-analysed the 5' RACE reads in MiXCR, keeping a single row per CDR3 protein. The sample lists some 760,000 distinct CDR3 sequences, roughly 18% occurring once. This sample was shared with a second study, whose subject was T cells expressing NK-cell markers.

The TCR originated in a young woman in good health. The chain links TRBV20-1 to TRBJ2-4; 11 bases are shared with TRBD2. Source material: PBMCs. The CDR3 DNA sequence: TGCAGTGCTAGGTATACTAGCGGGGGACCCATTCAGTACTTC. Amino acid sequence: CSARYTSGGPIQYF.